This TCR beta chain was profiled in a study of T-cell reconstitution after alpha-beta-depleted transplantation in children. General study points: Where alpha-beta T cells came from about two months after transplant was reportedly several hundred expanded graft clones. Surviving thymic progenitors and recipient T cells were the source of high TCRbeta diversity at day 60 in some patients.

The CDR3 is made up of 15 amino acids. V was shortened by 5 bases and J by 6 bases, with 17 bases between the two germline ends. Notes on this clonotype: Its antigen is unidentified.

Preparation of the TCRbeta library used unique molecular identifiers. TCRdb fed the PCR reads into MiXCR, producing one record per CDR3 protein. The data show hundreds of thousands of distinct CDR3 sequences, roughly 15% seen once. The source is a male patient between 10 and 17 years old who had a stem cell transplant for acute lymphoblastic leukemia, so the T cells may come from the graft donor. Sample: PBMCs, mostly from graft donor cells, taken 360 days after TCRalphabeta/CD19-depleted stem cell transplant. V and J are TRBV12-3 or TRBV12-4 and TRBJ1-5, with a weak D call TRBD1 (6 bases). CDR3 residues: CASSRQAGGSQPQHF. In nucleotides, the CDR3 is TGTGCCAGCAGTAGACAGGCGGGGGGGAGTCAGCCCCAGCATTTT.